This T cell receptor beta chain was recovered during a study of vaccination effects on CD4 cells after COVID-19. Of note for this clone: Its antigen is as yet unknown.

The germline CDR1 and CDR2 sequences are SGHTA and FQGNSA. CDR3 length: 15 residues. The V and J ends lost 0 bases and 2 bases respectively, with 10 bases between them. The data were produced by immunoSEQ multiplex PCR, yet TCRdb's version contains in-frame clones alone and is incomplete. The table includes roughly 50,000 clones, over 75% detected once. Antigen-specific CD4+ T cells were expanded (with viral peptide pools) by the ViraFEST assay ahead of sequencing. Culturing for nine to ten days preceded CD4+ T cell isolation. The receptor comes from a human donor who received a COVID-19 vaccine. V gene TRBV7-2 combines with J gene TRBJ2-5, with D unclear. The sequenced sample was CD4+ T cells from PBMCs cultured with HCoV-229E spike peptides, obtained before COVID-19 vaccination. CDR3 residues: CASSLANGAQETQYF. CDR3 DNA: TGTGCCAGCAGCTTAGCAAATGGAGCTCAAGAGACCCAGTACTTC.